These T cell receptor beta chains were read from a single sample in a study of cytomegalovirus exposure and HLA in healthy donors. Some clones are missing from TCRdb's copy, which holds only in-frame ones; the method was immunoSEQ multiplex PCR. The table shows hundreds of thousands of clones, with roughly 85% occurring only once. Source material: PBMCs. The receptors originated from a woman between 18 and 30 years old in good health and CMV-seronegative. CDR3s leave out the opening cysteine and the closing phenylalanine or tryptophan. Each record gives: V gene, J gene, CDR3 protein.

TRBV6-5	TRBJ1-2	ASNYRQGEGYT
TRBV6-1	TRBJ2-3	ASSQNRGRNTQY
TRBV2	TRBJ1-1	ASKQGSAF
TRBV29-1	TRBJ2-1	SVSTGANEQF
TRBV6-5	TRBJ1-2	ASSETGALSYGYT
TRBV7-9	TRBJ1-3	ASSLSNTIY
TRBV5-4	TRBJ2-1	ASSFRTAYNEQF
TRBV10-3	TRBJ2-1	ALGTSGRGEQF
TRBV2	TRBJ2-7	ASKTGTGTYEQY
TRBV2	TRBJ1-2	ASRDNGQGLGYT
TRBV12-5	TRBJ2-3	ASALRGGTTRTDTQY
TRBV7-3	TRBJ2-2	ASSLTGTEVGELF
TRBV5-1	TRBJ2-3	ASSLAGTSGVIGTDTQY
TRBV30	TRBJ1-1	AWSVNRGANTEAF
TRBV28	TRBJ1-2	ASSLGTGGNYGYT
TRBV30	TRBJ1-3	AWMTGRNTIY
TRBV6-6	TRBJ2-2	ASTTGIPNTGELF
TRBV4-1	TRBJ1-4	ASSHVGRGGEKLF
TRBV29-1	TRBJ1-1	SVLGKGNTEAF
TRBV11-2	TRBJ2-5	ASSSARGETQY
TRBV7-2	TRBJ2-3	ASSLQRGYTDTQY
TRBV27	TRBJ1-6	ASSFLDRDHLH
TRBV6-6	TRBJ1-1	ASRSNRGTEAF
TRBV25-1	TRBJ2-7	ASSPGPAGPYEQY
TRBV18	TRBJ1-5	ASSLTIGDQPQH
TRBV6-1	TRBJ1-2	ASSQSLTGGNGYT
TRBV25-1	TRBJ1-1	ASGQQGALITEAF
TRBV7-9	TRBJ1-5	ASSLSGLWQPQH
TRBV5-6	TRBJ2-3	ASSGLAGGNTDTQY
TRBV2	TRBJ1-2	ASSERTGSNYGYT
TRBV5-4	TRBJ2-1	ASSLRGGGFNEQF
TRBV11-2	TRBJ2-1	ASSPRTGTDNEQF
TRBV30	TRBJ2-7	AWSVSPPLAGPPYEQY
TRBV25-1	TRBJ2-1	ASSDSAVYNEQF
TRBV5-1	TRBJ2-7	ASSQREGADISYEQY
TRBV13	TRBJ2-2	ASSPGLAGGELF
TRBV28	TRBJ1-3	ASSLYARASGNTIY
TRBV29-1	TRBJ1-1	SVETGEAEAF
TRBV7-6	TRBJ2-7	ASSLEQGMSSGEQY
TRBV5-5	TRBJ1-5	ASSLGVTKDSNQPQH
TRBV21-1	TRBJ1-6	ASSKRPGNSPLH
TRBV11-3	TRBJ2-2	ASSLAAGFRGELF
TRBV4-2	TRBJ1-2	ASSQDWGYT
TRBV7-9	TRBJ2-5	ASSLGGPQETQY
TRBV5-8	TRBJ2-2	ASKQNTGELF
TRBV6-1	TRBJ2-1	ASGLSGTLNEQF